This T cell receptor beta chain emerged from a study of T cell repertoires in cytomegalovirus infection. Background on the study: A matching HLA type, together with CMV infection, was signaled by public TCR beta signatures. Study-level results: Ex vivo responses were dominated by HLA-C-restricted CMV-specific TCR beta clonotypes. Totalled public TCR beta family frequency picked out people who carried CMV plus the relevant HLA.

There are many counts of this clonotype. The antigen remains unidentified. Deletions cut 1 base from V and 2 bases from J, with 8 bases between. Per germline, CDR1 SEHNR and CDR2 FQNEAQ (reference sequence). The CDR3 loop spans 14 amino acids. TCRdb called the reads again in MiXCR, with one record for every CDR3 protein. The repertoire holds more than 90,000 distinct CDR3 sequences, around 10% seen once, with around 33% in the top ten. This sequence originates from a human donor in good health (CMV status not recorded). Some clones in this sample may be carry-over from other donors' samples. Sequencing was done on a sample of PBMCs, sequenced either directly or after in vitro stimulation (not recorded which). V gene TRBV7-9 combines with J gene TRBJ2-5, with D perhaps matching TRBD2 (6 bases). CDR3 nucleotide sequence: TGTGCCAGCAGCTTAGAACGGGGGCAAGAGACCCAGTACTTC. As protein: CASSLERGQETQYF. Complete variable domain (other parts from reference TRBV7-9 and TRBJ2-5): DTGVSQNPRHKITKRGQNVTFRCDPISEHNRLYWYRQTLGQGPEFLTYFQNEAQLEKSRLLSDRFSAERPKGSFSTLEIQRTEQGDSAMYLCASSLERGQETQYFGPGTRLLVL.